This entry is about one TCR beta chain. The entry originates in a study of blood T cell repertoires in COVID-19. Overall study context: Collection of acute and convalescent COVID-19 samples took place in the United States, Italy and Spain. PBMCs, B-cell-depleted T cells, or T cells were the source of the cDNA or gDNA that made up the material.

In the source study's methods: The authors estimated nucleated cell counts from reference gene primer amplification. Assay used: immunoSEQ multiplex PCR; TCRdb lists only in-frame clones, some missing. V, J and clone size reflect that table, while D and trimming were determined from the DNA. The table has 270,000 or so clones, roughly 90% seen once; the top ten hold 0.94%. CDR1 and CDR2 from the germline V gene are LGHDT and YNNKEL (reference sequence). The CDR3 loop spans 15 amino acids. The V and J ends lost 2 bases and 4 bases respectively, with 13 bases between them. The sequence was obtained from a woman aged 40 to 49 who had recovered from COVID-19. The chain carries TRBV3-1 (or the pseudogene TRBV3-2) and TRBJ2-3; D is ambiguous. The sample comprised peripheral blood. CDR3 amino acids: CASSQTAGPADTQYF. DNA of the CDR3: TGTGCCAGCAGCCAAACTGCCGGTCCTGCAGATACGCAGTATTTT.